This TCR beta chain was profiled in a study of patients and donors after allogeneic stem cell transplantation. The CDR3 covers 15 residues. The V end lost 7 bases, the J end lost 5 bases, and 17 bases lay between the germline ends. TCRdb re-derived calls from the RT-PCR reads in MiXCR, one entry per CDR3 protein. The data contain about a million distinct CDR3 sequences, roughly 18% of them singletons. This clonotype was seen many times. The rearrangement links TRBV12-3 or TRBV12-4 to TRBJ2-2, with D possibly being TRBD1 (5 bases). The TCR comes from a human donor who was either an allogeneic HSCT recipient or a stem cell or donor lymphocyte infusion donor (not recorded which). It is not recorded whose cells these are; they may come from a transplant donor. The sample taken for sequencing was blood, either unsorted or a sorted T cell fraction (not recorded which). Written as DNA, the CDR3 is TGTGCCAGCACCCTTCGTCAGGGAAGAACCGGGGAGCTGTTTTTT. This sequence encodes CASTLRQGRTGELFF.